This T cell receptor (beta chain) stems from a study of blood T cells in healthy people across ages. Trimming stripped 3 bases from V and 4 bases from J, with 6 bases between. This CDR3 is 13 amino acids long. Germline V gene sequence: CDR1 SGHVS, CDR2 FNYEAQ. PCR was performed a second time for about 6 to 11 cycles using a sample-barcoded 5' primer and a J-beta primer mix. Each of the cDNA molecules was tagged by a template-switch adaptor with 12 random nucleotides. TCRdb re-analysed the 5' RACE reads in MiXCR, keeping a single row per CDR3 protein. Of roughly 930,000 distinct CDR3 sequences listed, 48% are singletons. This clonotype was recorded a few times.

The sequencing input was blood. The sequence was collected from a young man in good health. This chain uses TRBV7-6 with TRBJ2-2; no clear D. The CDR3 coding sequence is TGTGCCAGCAGCTTTGAGATCACCGGGGAGCTGTTTTTT. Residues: CASSFEITGELFF.